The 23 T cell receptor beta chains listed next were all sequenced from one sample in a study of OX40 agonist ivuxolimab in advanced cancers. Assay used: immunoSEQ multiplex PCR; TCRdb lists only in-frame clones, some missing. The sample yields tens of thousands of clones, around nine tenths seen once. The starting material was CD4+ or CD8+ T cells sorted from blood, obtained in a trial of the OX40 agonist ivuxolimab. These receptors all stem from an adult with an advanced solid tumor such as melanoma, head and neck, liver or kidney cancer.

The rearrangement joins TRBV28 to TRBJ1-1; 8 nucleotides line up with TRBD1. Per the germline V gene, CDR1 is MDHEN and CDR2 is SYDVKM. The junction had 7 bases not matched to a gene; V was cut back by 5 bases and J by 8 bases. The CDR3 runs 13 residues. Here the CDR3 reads CASSKTGALEAFF. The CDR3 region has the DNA TGTGCCAGCAGTAAGACAGGGGCGTTGGAAGCTTTCTTT. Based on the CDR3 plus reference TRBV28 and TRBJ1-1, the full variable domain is DVKVTQSSRYLVKRTGEKVFLECVQDMDHENMFWYRQDPGLGLRLIYFSYDVKMKEKGDIPEGYSVSREKKERFSLILESASTNQTSMYLCASSKTGALEAFFGQGTRLTVV.

CDR3 bases: TGTGCCAGCAGTGTTGAACGCACCGGGGAGCTGTTTTTT. This codes for CASSVERTGELFF. The chain couples TRBV2 to TRBJ2-2, with D unresolved. The germline V and J ends were trimmed by 4 bases and 4 bases, with 7 bases remaining between them. The CDR3 has 13 amino acids. Per germline, CDR1 SNHLY and CDR2 FYNNEI.

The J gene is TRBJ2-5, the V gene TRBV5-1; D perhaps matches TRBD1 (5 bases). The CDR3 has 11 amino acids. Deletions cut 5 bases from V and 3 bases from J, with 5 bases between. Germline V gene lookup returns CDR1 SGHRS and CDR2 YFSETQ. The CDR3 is CASRTEETQYF. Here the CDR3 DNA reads TGCGCCAGCAGGACAGAAGAGACCCAGTACTTC.

Here the CDR3 reads CASSPDGGGNTIYF. The CDR3, as DNA: TGTGCCAGCAGCCCTGACGGGGGCGGAAACACCATATATTTT. The chain employs TRBV9 and TRBJ1-3, with D possibly being TRBD1 (6 bases). The V end was cut by 4 bases, the J end by 4 bases, with 12 bases between. The V gene's germline CDR1 is SGDLS and CDR2 YYNGEE. The CDR3 length is 14 residues. Drawing the rest from reference TRBV9 and TRBJ1-3, the complete variable domain is DSGVTQTPKHLITATGQRVTLRCSPRSGDLSVYWYQQSLDQGLQFLIQYYNGEERAKGNILERFSAQQFPDLHSELNLSSLELGDSALYFCASSPDGGGNTIYFGEGSWLTVV.

The CDR3 DNA is TGTGCCAGCAGTTACTCTTTAGGATTAAGGGTCGAGCAGTACTTC. Protein: CASSYSLGLRVEQYF. The J gene is TRBJ2-7, the V gene TRBV6-6; D remains ambiguous. Germline-derived CDR1 and CDR2 are MNHNY and SVGAGI (reference sequence). The V end was cut by 0 bases, the J end by 6 bases, with 15 bases between. The CDR3 sequence is 15 residues long.

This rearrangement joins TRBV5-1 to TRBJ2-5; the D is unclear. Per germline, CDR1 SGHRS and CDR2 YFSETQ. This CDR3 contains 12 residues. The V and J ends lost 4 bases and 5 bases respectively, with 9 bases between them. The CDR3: CASSLTLETQYF. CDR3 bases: TGCGCCAGCAGCCTGACTCTGGAGACCCAGTACTTC.

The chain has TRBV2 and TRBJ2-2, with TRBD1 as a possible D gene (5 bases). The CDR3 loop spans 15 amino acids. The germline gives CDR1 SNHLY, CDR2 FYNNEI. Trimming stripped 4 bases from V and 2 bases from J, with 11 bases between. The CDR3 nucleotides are TGTGCCAGCAGTGCGCAGGACACCAACACCGGGGAGCTGTTTTTT. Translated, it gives CASSAQDTNTGELFF.

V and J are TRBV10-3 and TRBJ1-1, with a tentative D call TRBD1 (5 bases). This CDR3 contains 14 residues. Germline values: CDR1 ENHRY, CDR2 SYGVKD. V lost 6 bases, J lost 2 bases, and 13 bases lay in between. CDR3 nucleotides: TGTGCCATCAGGGCGACAGTGATTAACACTGAAGCTTTCTTT. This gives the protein CAIRATVINTEAFF.

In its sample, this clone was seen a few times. The CDR3 DNA reads as TGTGCCAGCAGTGACTCGTATCGACGGCCCGGGGAGCTGTTTTTT. Protein sequence: CASSDSYRRPGELFF. This sequence joins TRBV6-4 and TRBJ2-2, with D unclear. CDR3 size: 15 residues. Per the germline V gene, CDR1 is MRHNA and CDR2 is SNTAGT. V lost 0 bases to trimming and J lost 6 bases, with 11 bases between them.

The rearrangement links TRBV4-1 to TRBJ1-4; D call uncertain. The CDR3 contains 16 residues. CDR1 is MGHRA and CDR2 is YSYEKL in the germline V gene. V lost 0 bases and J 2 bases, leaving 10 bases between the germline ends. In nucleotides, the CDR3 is TGCGCCAGCAGCCAAGAAGGTCAGGCTACTAATGAAAAACTGTTTTTT. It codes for CASSQEGQATNEKLFF.

In DNA form, the CDR3 reads TGTGCCAGCAGTTCCTCCTGGAATTCCTACGAGCAGTACTTC. Its protein is CASSSSWNSYEQYF. The chain couples TRBV6-5 to TRBJ2-7; D unresolved. Trimming left V 4 bases short and J 1 base short, with 11 bases between. Germline V CDR1 and CDR2: MNHEY, SVGAGI. The CDR3 extends over 14 amino acids.

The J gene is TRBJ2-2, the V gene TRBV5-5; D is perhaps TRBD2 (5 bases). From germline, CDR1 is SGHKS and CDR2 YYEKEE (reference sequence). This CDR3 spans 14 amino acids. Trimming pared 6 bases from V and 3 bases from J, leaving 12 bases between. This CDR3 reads CASNRGMDTGELFF. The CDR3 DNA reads TGTGCCAGCAACCGGGGAATGGACACCGGGGAGCTGTTTTTT. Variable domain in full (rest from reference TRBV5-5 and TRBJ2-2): DAGVTQSPTHLIKTRGQQVTLRCSPISGHKSVSWYQQVLGQGPQFIFQYYEKEERGRGNFPDRFSARQFPNYSSELNVNALLLGDSALYLCASNRGMDTGELFFGEGSRLTVL.

CDR3 in DNA: TGTGCCAGCAGCCTACGACATACGCAGTATTTT. Translated, it gives CASSLRHTQYF. The V call is TRBV7-2, the J call TRBJ2-3; D gene ambiguous. V was clipped by 5 bases and J by 7 bases, with 7 bases between them. CDR1 and CDR2 from the germline V gene are SGHTA and FQGNSA. The CDR3 extends over 11 amino acids.

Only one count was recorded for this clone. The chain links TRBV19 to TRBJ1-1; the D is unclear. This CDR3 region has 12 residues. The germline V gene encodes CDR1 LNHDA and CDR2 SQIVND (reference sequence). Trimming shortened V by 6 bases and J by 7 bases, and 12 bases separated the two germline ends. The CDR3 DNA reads TGTGCCAGTAGCGGTGTTAGATTTGAAGCTTTCTTT. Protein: CASSGVRFEAFF.

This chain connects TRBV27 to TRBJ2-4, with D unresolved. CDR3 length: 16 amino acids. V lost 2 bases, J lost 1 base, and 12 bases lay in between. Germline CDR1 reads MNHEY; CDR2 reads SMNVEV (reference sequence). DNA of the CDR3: TGTGCCAGCAGTTTAGATTTGGGGTTGGCCAAAAACATTCAGTACTTC. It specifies CASSLDLGLAKNIQYF.

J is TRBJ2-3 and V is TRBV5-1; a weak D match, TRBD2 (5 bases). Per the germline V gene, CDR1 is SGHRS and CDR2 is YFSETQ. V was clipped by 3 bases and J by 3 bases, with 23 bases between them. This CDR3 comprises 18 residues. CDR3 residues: CASSSLPPGGGSTDTQYF. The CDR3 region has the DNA TGCGCCAGCAGCTCCCTCCCTCCAGGTGGAGGCTCGACAGATACGCAGTATTTT.

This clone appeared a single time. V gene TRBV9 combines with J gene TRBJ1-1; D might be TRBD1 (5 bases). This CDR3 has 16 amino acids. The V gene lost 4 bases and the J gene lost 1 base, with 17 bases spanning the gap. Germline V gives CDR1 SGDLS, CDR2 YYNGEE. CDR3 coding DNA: TGTGCCAGCAGCTCCCTGCAGGGATCGAAGAACACTGAAGCTTTCTTT. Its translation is CASSSLQGSKNTEAFF.

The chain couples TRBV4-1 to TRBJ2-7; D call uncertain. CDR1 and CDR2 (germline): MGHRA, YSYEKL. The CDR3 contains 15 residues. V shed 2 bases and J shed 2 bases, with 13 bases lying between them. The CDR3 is CASSQIKGQTYEQYF. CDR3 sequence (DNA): TGCGCCAGCAGCCAAATAAAAGGCCAAACCTACGAGCAGTACTTC.

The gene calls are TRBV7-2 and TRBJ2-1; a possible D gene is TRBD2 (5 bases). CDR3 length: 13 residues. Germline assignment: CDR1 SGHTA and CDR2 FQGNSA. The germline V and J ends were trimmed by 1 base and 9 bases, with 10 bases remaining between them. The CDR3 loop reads CASSLVPAGEQFF. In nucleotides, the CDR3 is TGTGCCAGCAGCTTAGTCCCTGCGGGTGAGCAGTTCTTC.

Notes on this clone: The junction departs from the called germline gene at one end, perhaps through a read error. The DNA for the CDR3 is TGTGCTAGCAGCTTAGCGGGGGGCGCTGGAAACACCATATATTTT. This translates into CASSLAGGAGNTIYF. The chain links TRBV7-7 to TRBJ1-3; the D gene is possibly TRBD1 (6 bases). The CDR3 is 15 amino acids. The germline V gene has CDR1 SSHAT and CDR2 FNYEAQ (reference sequence).

The CDR3 bases are TGTGCCAGCAGCCGGGACATTCGCAATCAGCCCCAGCATTTT. It specifies CASSRDIRNQPQHF. This rearrangement joins TRBV6-6 to TRBJ1-5; the D gene is possibly TRBD1 (6 bases). Between the trimmed V and J ends, which lost 6 bases and 2 bases, there was a span of 11 bases. CDR1 is MNHNY, CDR2 SVGAGI, per germline (reference sequence). The CDR3 length is 14 residues.

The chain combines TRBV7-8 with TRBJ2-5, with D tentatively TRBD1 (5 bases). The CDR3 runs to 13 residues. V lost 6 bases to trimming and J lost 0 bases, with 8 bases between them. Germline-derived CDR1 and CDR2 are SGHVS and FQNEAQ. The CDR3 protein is CASRGHNQETQYF. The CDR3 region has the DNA TGTGCCAGCAGAGGACACAACCAAGAGACCCAGTACTTC.

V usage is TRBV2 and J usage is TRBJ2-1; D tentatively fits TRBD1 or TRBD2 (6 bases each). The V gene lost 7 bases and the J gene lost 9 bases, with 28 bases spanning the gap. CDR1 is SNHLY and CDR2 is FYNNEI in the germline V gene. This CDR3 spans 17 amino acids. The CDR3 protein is CASKGGKGLLGGPEQFF. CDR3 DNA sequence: TGTGCCAGCAAAGGGGGAAAAGGTCTTTTGGGGGGCCCTGAGCAGTTCTTC.